This TCR beta chain was found in a study of cytomegalovirus exposure and HLA in healthy donors (TCRdb year 2017). Broadly, across the study: According to an earlier analysis of a few hundred of the donors, roughly 180 million T cells yielded 117 million unique TCR beta sequences and about 300 Gb of sequence data. Approximately 310 gigabases of sequencing data and 70 million to 85 million unique TCR sequences were included in an early release covering under 650 HLA-typed donors. Of the 398 genotyped donors, approximately 80% were placed in the genetic ancestry cluster associated with self-reported Caucasian donors. The aim of the study was to test whether cataloging public T cell receptors could identify signatures of past pathogen exposure. The study profiled the T cell repertoires of around 700 subjects by immunosequencing and related them to cytomegalovirus serostatus. Besides the first cohort of roughly 700 subjects, a separate validation cohort made up of over 100 different subjects was used. The study combined high-throughput TCR immunosequencing, statistical association of individual TCRs with disease status, and machine learning to predict cytomegalovirus infection status. In a later analysis, previously published TCR beta repertoires from roughly 710 donors were re-analyzed and high-resolution HLA genotyping was added so that TCR occurrence patterns could be studied. In the later analysis, no new phenotypic data were used to find candidate immune exposures; instead, reliance was placed on TCR beta sequences and their occurrence across donors. In an earlier analysis of roughly 580 of the donors, high-throughput TCR beta sequencing was used to judge whether each TCR beta V gene segment behaved as functional or pseudogenic. Donor age, sex, ethnicity and CMV serostatus were collected together with the repertoire data. In a later genetic analysis, genome-wide SNP genotypes for 398 of the 666 donors were used, and that subset was treated as a discovery cohort. Every repertoire in the discovery cohort had been generated on one and the same sequencing platform. HLA typing included class I and class II loci at four-digit resolution. The number of donors typed differed by locus, with 629-630 for A, B, C, DRB1 and DQB1, around 500 for DQA1, 600 to 610 for DPA1, and around 450 for DPB1. Roughly five DR-DQ haplotypes were handled as single units for association and clustering because linkage in the cohort was strong. Across about 380 genotyped donors of the cohort, an average of about 240,000 unique TCR beta nucleotide sequences per donor were sequenced, and 15% to 20% of those sequences were non-productive. What the research found in general, with its limitations: The 87-base-pair reads could not distinguish some IMGT-functional V segments, including TRBV6-2 and TRBV6-3, so those segments were excluded. Compared with the approximately 670-donor mean, donors in an Asian-associated ancestry cluster had fewer N-insertions in productive TCRs, according to a later genetic analysis. The classifier was reported to diagnose cytomegalovirus status with high specificity and sensitivity in both the original and validation cohorts. A later analysis found that TCR association rates varied across HLA loci, with DRB1 alleles showing the most associated TCRs and HLA-C alleles the fewest. When HLA alleles, especially DR and DQ, strongly co-occurred, TCR associations were difficult to assign to individual alleles. An association between a missense DCLRE1C variant and V-gene and J-gene trimming of TCR beta chains was found in a later genetic analysis and replicated in an independent cohort. An earlier analysis of approximately 530 of the donors showed that most TCR beta V segments appeared in productive rearrangements either about 87% or about 30% of the time, which broadly matched IMGT annotations. HLA typing was unavailable for some donors at each locus, so association tests used only the typed subset. Correlated functional status among segregating V segments might be attributable to linkage disequilibrium, but an unknown experimental factor could not be ruled out. While some public TCRs were present in many individuals, most TCR sequences turned up only very rarely across donors. A group of highly shared sequence variants was considered likely to be a technical artifact of the sequencing pipeline. In the study, 150 to 200 TCR beta chains were listed as associated with cytomegalovirus. A later analysis found that most CMV-associated TCR beta chains appeared HLA-restricted, with HLA associations seemingly driven largely by CMV exposure. Three of the identified cytomegalovirus-associated TCR beta chains were confirmed in vitro to be specific for cytomegalovirus antigens. CMV serostatus was the only immune exposure information available for the cohort. It was suggested by the authors that the approach could potentially be generalized to other disease states and immunological phenotypes. Because counts were too low, about 18 rarely observed V segments, including chromosome 9 orphons, were excluded from the earlier analysis of about 500 of the donors. Roughly uniform sequencing depth across donors was assumed in presence/absence analyses, although this assumption may not hold. This cohort had only TCR beta chains sequenced, and the lack of alpha or paired-chain data limited which features could be detected. In a later analysis, HLA-associated TCR beta chains were found to be more clonally expanded and to have lower generation probabilities than equally common non-associated chains. Several of the top co-occurrence clusters appeared to be linked to parvovirus B19, influenza, CMV and Epstein-Barr virus, according to a later analysis. Specific HLA alleles were associated with 18,000 or so TCR beta sequences at a false discovery rate of 0.05 in a later analysis. A further reported finding was that TCR beta sequences accurately predicted the HLA-A and HLA-B alleles for most subjects in the first cohort.

According to the germline V gene (reference sequence), CDR1 reads LNHDA and CDR2 reads SQIVND. The CDR3 numbers 16 residues from cysteine through phenylalanine. Only the CDR3 DNA stays, 48 bases, in frame from base 1. Deletion took 1 base off V and 0 bases off J, with a span of 10 bases between the germline ends. The protocol used for the library was the immunoSEQ multiplex PCR assay. For the multiplex PCR, a mixture combining 60 forward primers for TCR Vbeta segments and 13 reverse primers for TCR Jbeta segments was used. A multiplex PCR assay on genomic DNA amplified the CDR3 region of rearranged TCR beta genes. The amplified TCR beta libraries were sequenced on the Illumina HiSeq System as 87-base-pair reads. Turning to the authors' computational methods: A later analysis counted about 80 million unique TCR beta chains across the 700 or so repertoires, and 10 million to 11 million of these chains were shared by at least two donors. Raw reads were error-corrected and collapsed into unique sequences with a nearest-neighbor algorithm that merged closely related sequences to remove PCR and sequencing errors. To assign V, D and J gene segments, CDR3 sequences were aligned to IMGT reference sequences. Each retained sequence needed at least a six-nucleotide match to both a V gene segment and a J gene segment. Rearrangements were classified as productive when the CDR3 lacked stop codons and remained in frame with V and J, and all other rearrangements were classified as non-productive. Following IMGT convention, CDR3 was defined as the stretch from the second conserved V-encoded cysteine to the conserved J-encoded phenylalanine. Sequences without an unambiguous match to a single V gene segment were excluded from the earlier analysis of 450 to 750 of the donors. An earlier analysis of several hundred of the donors classified V segments as functional when productive rearrangements were above 56.7% and as segregating when the standard deviation between donors was above 5%. A statistical classification framework was built for diagnosing cytomegalovirus status from the catalog of TCR beta chain sequences. In a later analysis, V and J genes were assigned by comparing TCR nucleotide sequences against IMGT/GENE-DB human TR gene sequences. Using the TCRdist pipeline, a later analysis assigned CDR3 sequences along with most-parsimonious VDJ recombination scenarios. In a later analysis, each TCR beta chain was defined by its CDR3 amino acid sequence together with its V-gene family, and reads without a unique V-gene family were excluded. As a way to deal with suspected cross-contamination and a sequencing artifact, a later analysis dropped nearly 600 nucleotide sequences that were highly shared and had low generation probability. In a later analysis, a clonal expansion index was calculated for each public chain from normalized within-repertoire ranks of inferred template counts. A later analysis computed generation probabilities with a VDJ recombination model fitted to out-of-frame rearrangements, and checked the results against IGoR. In a later analysis, hypergeometric tests were used to score TCR-TCR, TCR-HLA and TCR-CMV co-occurrence, with a repertoire-size bias correction applied to TCR pairs. False discovery rates were estimated in a later analysis by permuting HLA or CMV assignments 20 times. In a later analysis, co-occurring TCRs were grouped with DBSCAN, and TCRdist sequence similarity was added when clustering was performed within HLA-allele-positive subsets. Repertoires with fewer than 30,000 or more than 120,000 public chains were left out of co-occurrence clustering, as were several repertoires with anomalous nucleotide sharing. The clones in this table, taken by TCRdb from immuneACCESS, are in-frame only. Not every clone is retained; where verified, under half of the shortfall comes from an unresolved V gene, and the cause of the rest is unknown. Clone size and V and J calls were adopted from that table, with D and trimming inferred from the DNA. This sample has around 120,000 clones in its table, and 80% of those were observed once. 8.5% to 10% of the sample belongs to the ten largest clones.

With regard to this clone: This receptor's antigen is unknown. No per-base quality is available; no much larger clone lies one base away.

The cohort consisted of 650 to 700 healthy bone marrow donors. All cohort members were sampled while nominally healthy, although unrecorded immune exposures were likely present. The donor tested CMV seropositive, placing the donor among the 310 or so seropositive members of the cohort. Every donor gave a peripheral blood sample, and the peripheral blood mononuclear cells from that sample were used for TCR beta sequencing. Genomic DNA was extracted from the blood cell samples with the Qiagen DNeasy Blood Extraction Kit. The chain employs TRBV19 and TRBJ1-5, with the D gene uncertain. The material sequenced was PBMCs. The sequence was obtained from a female donor in good health and CMV-seropositive. The nucleotides are TGTGCCAGTAGTATAGCGAGGATTAGTAGCAATCAGCCCCAGCATTTT. Its translation reads: CASSIARISSNQPQHF.